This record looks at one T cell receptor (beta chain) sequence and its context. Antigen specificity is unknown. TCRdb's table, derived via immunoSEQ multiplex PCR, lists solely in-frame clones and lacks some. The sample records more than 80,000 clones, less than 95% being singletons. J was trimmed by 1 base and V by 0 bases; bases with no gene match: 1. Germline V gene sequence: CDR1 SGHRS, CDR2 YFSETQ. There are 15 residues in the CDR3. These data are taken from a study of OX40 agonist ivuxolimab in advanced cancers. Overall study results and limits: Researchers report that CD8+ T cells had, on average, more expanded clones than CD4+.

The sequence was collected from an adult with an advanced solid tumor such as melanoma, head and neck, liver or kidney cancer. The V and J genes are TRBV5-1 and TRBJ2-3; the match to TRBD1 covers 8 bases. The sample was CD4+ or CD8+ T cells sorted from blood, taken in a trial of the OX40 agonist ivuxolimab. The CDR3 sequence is CASSLGGQGTDTQYF. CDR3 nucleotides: TGCGCCAGCAGCTTGGGGGGACAGGGCACAGATACGCAGTATTTT.